This TCR beta chain comes out of a study of brain metastases from non-small cell lung cancer. Only in-frame clones appear in the TCRdb table, and some are missing; sequencing was by immunoSEQ multiplex PCR. The data show about 2,500 clones, roughly 88% seen once. Sequenced material: tumor-adjacent normal tissue. The origin of this receptor is a donor at least 40 years old with non-small cell lung cancer.

CDR3 bases: TGTGCCAGCAGCTTCTACGAGCAGTACTTC. It is translated as CASSFYEQYF. The rearrangement uses TRBV13 and TRBJ2-7; unclear D gene. Germline V lookup: CDR1 PRHDT, CDR2 FYEKMQ (reference sequence). Trimming cost V 3 bases and J 3 bases, with 0 bases left between them. The CDR3 spans 10 residues.